A single T cell receptor (beta chain) is shown here with its context. Its matching antigen is unknown. Libraries were prepared by immunoSEQ multiplex PCR; TCRdb keeps only in-frame clonotypes and omits some of them. The sample lists approximately 10,000 clones, 90% occurring once. V lost 3 bases, J lost 5 bases, and 14 bases lay in between. CDR3 length equals 14 residues. Per germline, CDR1 SGHNT and CDR2 YYREEE (reference sequence). The data are from a study of T cells in localized non-small cell lung cancer. Study observations and caveats: There were a median roughly 61 of the top 100 tumor clones appearing in adjacent lung. Patients showing higher blood T cell density tended to see longer overall survival. Compared with tumor, uninvolved adjacent lung displayed greater T cell clonality, ranking highest overall. Heterogeneity stays possible, as sequencing covered only one tumor region.

This sequence joins TRBV5-4 and TRBJ2-5; no firm D call. Sample: peripheral blood, taken before any cancer treatment. The receptor comes from a male donor aged 60 or over with stage III lung adenocarcinoma. The CDR3 DNA follows: TGTGCCAGCAGCTCTACAAGCAGGCTGGAGACCCAGTACTTC. Protein product: CASSSTSRLETQYF.